This T cell receptor beta chain was identified in a study of blood T cells in healthy people across ages. Findings of the study overall: CMV infection status of these donors was not known.

In its sample, this clonotype was seen a few times. Its antigen is as yet unknown. Primed by a sample-barcoded 5' primer and a J-beta primer mix, a second PCR proceeded for about 7 to 11 cycles. Tags on each cDNA molecule came from a template-switch adaptor with 12 random nucleotides. Each CDR3 protein is one row after TCRdb ran MiXCR on the 5' RACE reads. The data contain under 1,100,000 distinct CDR3 sequences, around 25% of them seen just once; the ten biggest clones take up around 0.75%. A further study also used this sample, focusing on T cells of mothers and their children.

This receptor was taken from a girl aged 2 to 9 in good health. Sequences were obtained from blood.

In nucleotides, the CDR3 is TGCAGCGCCCTAGCGGGGTACACAGATACGCAGTATTTT. This encodes CSALAGYTDTQYF. The chain joins TRBV29-1 to TRBJ2-3; 9 bases are a match to TRBD2. Per the germline V gene, CDR1 is SQVTM and CDR2 is ANQGSEA. V dropped 7 bases and J dropped 2; count of bases not matched to a gene: 4. The CDR3 is 13 residues long.